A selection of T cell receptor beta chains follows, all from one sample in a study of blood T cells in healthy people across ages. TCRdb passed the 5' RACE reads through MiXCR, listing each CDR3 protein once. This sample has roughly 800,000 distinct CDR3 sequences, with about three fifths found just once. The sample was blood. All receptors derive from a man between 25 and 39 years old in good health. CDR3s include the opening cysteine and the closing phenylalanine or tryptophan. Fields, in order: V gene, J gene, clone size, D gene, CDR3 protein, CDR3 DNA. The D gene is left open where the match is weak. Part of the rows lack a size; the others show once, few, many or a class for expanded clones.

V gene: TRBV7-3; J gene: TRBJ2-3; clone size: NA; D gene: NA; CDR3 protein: CARSFDDTDTQYF; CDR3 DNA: TGTGCCAGAAGCTTTGACGACACAGATACGCAGTATTTT
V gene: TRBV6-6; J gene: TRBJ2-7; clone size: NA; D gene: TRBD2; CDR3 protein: CASTSGDTYEQYF; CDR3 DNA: TGTGCCAGCACTAGCGGGGATACCTACGAGCAGTACTTC
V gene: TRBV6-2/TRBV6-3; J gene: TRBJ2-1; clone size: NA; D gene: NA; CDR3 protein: CASSRHTSSNEQFF; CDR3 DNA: TGTGCCAGCAGCCGACATACTAGTTCCAATGAGCAGTTCTTC
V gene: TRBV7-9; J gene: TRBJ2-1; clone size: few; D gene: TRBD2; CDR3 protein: CASSYNAGEREQFF; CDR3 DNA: TGTGCCAGCAGCTACAACGCGGGGGAGCGTGAGCAGTTCTTC
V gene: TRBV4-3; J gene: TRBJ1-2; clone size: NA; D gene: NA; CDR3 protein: CASSQERGIYGYTF; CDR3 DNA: TGCGCCAGCAGCCAAGAGCGGGGAATATATGGCTACACCTTC
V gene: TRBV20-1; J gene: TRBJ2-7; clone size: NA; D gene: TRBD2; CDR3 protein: CSATGTTASYEQYF; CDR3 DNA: TGCAGTGCAACCGGGACTACCGCCTCCTACGAGCAGTACTTC
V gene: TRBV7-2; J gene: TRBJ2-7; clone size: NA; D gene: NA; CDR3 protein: CASSLLGGIVEQYF; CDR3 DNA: TGTGCCAGCAGCTTACTGGGCGGGATCGTCGAGCAGTACTTC
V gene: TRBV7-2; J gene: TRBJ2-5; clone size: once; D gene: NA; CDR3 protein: CASSADTPEQYF; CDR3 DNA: TGTGCCAGCAGCGCGGATACCCCAGAGCAGTACTTC
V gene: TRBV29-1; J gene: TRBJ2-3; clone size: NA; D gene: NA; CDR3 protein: CSVDGGRGRRADTQYF; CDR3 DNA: TGCAGCGTTGATGGGGGGAGGGGGCGAAGAGCAGATACGCAGTATTTT
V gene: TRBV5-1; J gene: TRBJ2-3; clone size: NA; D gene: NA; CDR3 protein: CASSFGEGGDTQYF; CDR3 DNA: TGCGCCAGCAGTTTCGGAGAAGGGGGAGATACGCAGTATTTT
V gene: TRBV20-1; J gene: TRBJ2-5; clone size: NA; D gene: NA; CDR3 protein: CSARGPVQETQYF; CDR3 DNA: TGCAGTGCTAGAGGTCCTGTTCAAGAGACCCAGTACTTC
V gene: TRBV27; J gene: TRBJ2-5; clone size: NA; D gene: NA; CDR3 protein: CASSLVWGAYEQYF; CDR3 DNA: TGTGCCAGCAGTTTAGTTTGGGGGGCCTATGAGCAGTACTTC
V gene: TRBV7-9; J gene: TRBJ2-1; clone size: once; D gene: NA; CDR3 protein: CASSCLVRDEQFF; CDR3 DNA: TGTGCCAGCAGCTGTTTAGTTCGGGATGAGCAGTTCTTC
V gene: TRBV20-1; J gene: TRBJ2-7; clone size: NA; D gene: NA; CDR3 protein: CSARAGRAGYEQYF; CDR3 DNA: TGCAGTGCTAGAGCCGGTAGGGCTGGGTACGAGCAGTACTTC
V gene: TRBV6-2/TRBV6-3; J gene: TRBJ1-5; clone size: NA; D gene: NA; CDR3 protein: CASSTGFQPQHF; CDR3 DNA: TGTGCCAGCAGTACAGGGTTTCAGCCCCAGCATTTT
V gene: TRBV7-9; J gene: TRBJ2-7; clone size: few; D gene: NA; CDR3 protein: CASSLFPPSSHDEQYF; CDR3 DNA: TGTGCCAGCAGCTTATTCCCACCCAGTTCCCATGACGAGCAGTACTTC
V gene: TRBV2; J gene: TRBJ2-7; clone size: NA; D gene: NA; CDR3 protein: CASSPDRHDEQYF; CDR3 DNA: TGTGCCAGCAGTCCAGACAGGCACGACGAGCAGTACTTC
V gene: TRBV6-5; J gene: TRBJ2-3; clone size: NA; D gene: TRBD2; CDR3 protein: CASSLGAPGGGDAQYF; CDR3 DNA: TGTGCCAGCAGTTTGGGGGCCCCCGGGGGGGGGGATGCGCAGTATTTT
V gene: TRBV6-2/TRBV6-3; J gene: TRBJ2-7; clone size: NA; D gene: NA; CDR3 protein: CASSTGLIFHEQYF; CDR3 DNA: TGTGCCAGCAGCACAGGGCTTATATTCCACGAGCAGTACTTC
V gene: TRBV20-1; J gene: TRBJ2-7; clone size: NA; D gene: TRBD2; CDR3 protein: CSVPGLAGVYEQYF; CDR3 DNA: TGCAGTGTCCCGGGACTAGCGGGAGTTTACGAGCAGTACTTC
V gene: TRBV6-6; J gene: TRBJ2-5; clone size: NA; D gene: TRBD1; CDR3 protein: CATKGQPILGTQYF; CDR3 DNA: TGTGCCACAAAGGGACAGCCTATTTTGGGGACCCAGTACTTC
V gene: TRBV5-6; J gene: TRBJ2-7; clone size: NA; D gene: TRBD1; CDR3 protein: CASRDREGSYEQYF; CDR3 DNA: TGTGCCAGCAGGGACAGGGAAGGGTCCTACGAGCAGTACTTC
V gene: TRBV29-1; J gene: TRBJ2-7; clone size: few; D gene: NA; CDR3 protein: CSAKDRPYEQYF; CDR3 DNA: TGCAGCGCCAAAGACAGACCTTACGAGCAGTACTTC
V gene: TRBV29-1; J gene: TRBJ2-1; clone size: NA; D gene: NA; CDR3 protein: CSARRLVSSSYNEQFF; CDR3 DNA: TGCAGCGCCCGTCGACTAGTTTCCAGCTCCTACAATGAGCAGTTCTTC
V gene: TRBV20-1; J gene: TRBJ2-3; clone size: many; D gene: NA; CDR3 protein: CSARGAQDYTDTQYF; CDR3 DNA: TGCAGTGCTAGAGGCGCGCAGGATTACACAGATACGCAGTATTTT
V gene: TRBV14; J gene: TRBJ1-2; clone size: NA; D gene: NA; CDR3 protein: CASSQDQGSGGGYTF; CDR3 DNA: TGTGCCAGCAGCCAAGACCAGGGGTCGGGCGGTGGCTACACCTTC
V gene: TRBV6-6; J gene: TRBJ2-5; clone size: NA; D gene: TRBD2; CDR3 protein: CASRGILAEETQYF; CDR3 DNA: TGTGCCAGCAGGGGGATACTAGCGGAAGAGACCCAGTACTTC
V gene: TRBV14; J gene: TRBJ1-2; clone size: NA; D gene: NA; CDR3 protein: CASSQDRRHRGYTF; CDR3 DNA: TGTGCCAGCAGCCAAGACAGGCGTCATAGGGGCTACACCTTC
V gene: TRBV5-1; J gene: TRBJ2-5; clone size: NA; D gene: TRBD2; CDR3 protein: CASSFRSGTGETQYF; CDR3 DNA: TGCGCCAGCAGCTTCCGGAGCGGGACCGGAGAGACCCAGTACTTC
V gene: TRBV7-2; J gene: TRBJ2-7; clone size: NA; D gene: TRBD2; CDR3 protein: CASSLWTSGGAYNEQYF; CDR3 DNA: TGTGCCAGCAGCCTCTGGACTAGCGGGGGGGCCTACAATGAGCAGTACTTC
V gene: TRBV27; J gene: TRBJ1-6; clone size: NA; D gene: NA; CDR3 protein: CASSFYNSPLHF; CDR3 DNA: TGTGCCAGCAGTTTCTATAATTCACCCCTCCACTTT
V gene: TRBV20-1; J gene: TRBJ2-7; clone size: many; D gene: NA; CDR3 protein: CSATLEVGPHEQYF; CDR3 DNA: TGCAGTGCTACATTAGAGGTGGGCCCCCACGAGCAGTACTTC
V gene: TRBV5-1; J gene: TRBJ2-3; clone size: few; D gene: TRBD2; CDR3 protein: CASSKLAGASTDTQYF; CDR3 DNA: TGCGCCAGCAGCAAATTAGCGGGGGCTAGCACAGATACGCAGTATTTT
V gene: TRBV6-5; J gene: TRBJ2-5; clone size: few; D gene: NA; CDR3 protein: CASSQTQTYQETQYF; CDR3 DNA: TGTGCCAGCAGCCAAACACAGACGTACCAAGAGACCCAGTACTTC
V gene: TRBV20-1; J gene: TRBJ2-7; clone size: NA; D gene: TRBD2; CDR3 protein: CSLKDLAGDAYEQYF; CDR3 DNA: TGCAGCCTGAAGGACCTAGCGGGTGACGCCTACGAGCAGTACTTC
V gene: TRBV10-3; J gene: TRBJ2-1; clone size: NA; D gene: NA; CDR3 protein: CAIRAVNEQFF; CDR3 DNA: TGTGCCATCAGAGCAGTTAATGAGCAGTTCTTC
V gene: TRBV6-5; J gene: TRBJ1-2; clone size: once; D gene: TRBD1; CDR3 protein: CASIQTGVGGYTF; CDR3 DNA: TGTGCCAGCATCCAAACAGGGGTCGGAGGCTACACCTTC
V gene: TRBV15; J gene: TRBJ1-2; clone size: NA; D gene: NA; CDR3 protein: CATSTPGRIGMDYGYTF; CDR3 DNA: TGTGCCACCAGCACGCCCGGACGGATAGGGATGGACTATGGCTACACCTTC
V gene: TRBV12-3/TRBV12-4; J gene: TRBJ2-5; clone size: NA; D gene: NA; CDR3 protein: CASSLGEKTQYF; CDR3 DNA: TGTGCCAGCAGTTTGGGGGAAAAGACCCAGTACTTC